This TCR beta chain emerged from a study of blood T cell repertoires in COVID-19 (dated by TCRdb to about 2020). Background for the entire study: Samples from collaborators originated in the United States, Italy and Spain and spanned both the acute and convalescent phases of COVID-19. The material from the prospective study consisted of cDNA or gDNA derived from T cells, B-cell-depleted T cells, or PBMCs. Deeply sampled blood TCRbeta repertoires from subjects exposed to, actively infected with, or recovered from COVID-19 were included in the dataset. A freely available public database, intended as a resource for researchers studying the immune response to SARS-CoV-2, is where the repertoires were released. The samples were drawn from two sources: the first 160 participants of the ongoing ImmuneRACE study, and 950 to 1,500 subjects contributed by 6 global collaborators. Nearly every sample came with metadata listing a de-identified subject ID, COVID-19 status, age in years and sex. Where available, HLA class I and class II types were taken from metadata supplied by the sample provider and were not determined by assay-based typing.

Whole blood was collected in K2EDTA tubes by collaborating institutions according to the institutions' own protocols. For TCRbeta analysis, collaborator samples were shipped as frozen whole blood, as isolated PBMCs, or as DNA extracted from either sample type. TCRbeta CDR3 regions were amplified from genomic DNA by means of the immunoSEQ Assay, a bias-controlled multiplex PCR. The original pipeline was this. Within the assay, amplification of reference gene primers was used to estimate how many nucleated cells each sample contained. To quantify the absolute abundance of each unique TCRbeta CDR3 rearrangement, sequence reads were collapsed and filtered. For each sample, productive Simpson clonality was calculated as the square root of Simpson's diversity index across productive rearrangements. TCRdb retrieved this table from immuneACCESS and kept in-frame rearrangements only. Not all clones are present; in checked studies, unresolved V genes account for under half, and no reason is known for the remainder. For V, J and clone size, that table is used; D and trimming come from the DNA. Here the sample has 62,000 or so clones; roughly 89% occur a single time. The ten largest make up about 8.1% of the sample.

Of note for this clone: What this receptor recognizes is not known. No base quality values were provided; no much bigger clone lies one nucleotide off.

What the study reported, not specific to this receptor: How much clinical and demographic metadata was included differed by source and by participant, and the metadata was provided uncurated.

V loses 4 bases of germline sequence and J loses 4 bases, and the interval between the two ends is 15 bases. CDR1 and CDR2, looked up from the germline V gene (reference sequence), are SGHKS and YYEKEE. Its CDR3 holds 15 amino acids, cysteine through phenylalanine. Just CDR3 DNA is preserved here, 45 bases in frame from base 1. This TCR was sampled from a man aged 45 to 65 with active COVID-19. The chain couples TRBV5-5 to TRBJ1-3, with TRBD1 perhaps the D gene, on 5 matching bases. Sequencing was performed on peripheral blood. Here the CDR3 is given as CASSQTLGPGNTIYF. The DNA is as follows: TGTGCCAGCAGCCAGACATTGGGGCCGGGAAACACCATATATTTT.